This T cell receptor beta chain derives from a study of cytomegalovirus exposure and HLA in healthy donors. Study at large: An early data release held some 85 million unique TCRs from HLA-typed donors. Study results and limitations: The study flagged about 150 TCR beta chains as cytomegalovirus-associated. Later genetic work tied a missense DCLRE1C variant to beta-chain V and J trimming.

Vbeta (60) and Jbeta (13) primers were used in the PCR. Produced via immunoSEQ multiplex PCR; TCRdb's table is partial and in-frame only. The sample lists 130,000 or so clones; approximately 81% were seen once. Points on this clone: Its antigen remains unknown.

The CDR3 spans 14 residues. From germline, CDR1 is SEHNR and CDR2 FQNEAQ (reference sequence). Trimming took 5 bases from V and 3 from J, leaving 14 bases between them. The chain employs TRBV7-9 and TRBJ2-7; D perhaps matches TRBD2 (6 bases). The sequenced material came from PBMCs. This clonotype was obtained from a male donor in good health and CMV-seronegative. In nucleotides, the CDR3 is TGTGCCAGCAGCCCTGTAATCGGGGGCTACGAGCAGTACTTC. Translating gives CASSPVIGGYEQYF. The full variable domain, in which reference TRBV7-9 and TRBJ2-7 provide the parts outside the CDR3, is DTGVSQNPRHKITKRGQNVTFRCDPISEHNRLYWYRQTLGQGPEFLTYFQNEAQLEKSRLLSDRFSAERPKGSFSTLEIQRTEQGDSAMYLCASSPVIGGYEQYFGPGTRLTVT.